These 6 T cell receptor beta chains originate from one sample sequenced in a study of T cell therapy after organ transplantation (dated by TCRdb to the late 2010s). Library generation was performed with the immunoSEQ multiplex PCR assay. TCRdb took this table from immuneACCESS and kept in-frame rearrangements with V and J called. Such tables lack part of the clones; where checked against another copy, unresolved V genes explain under half of the gap, and the rest is unexplained. This sample has 2,500 to 4,000 clones in its table, and roughly four fifths of those were observed once. The ten largest make up about 40% of the sample. The antigens these receptors bind are not known. This sample's time point label indicates: 4-8 weeks after completion of therapy. Sequenced material: CD8+ T cells from blood, taken after autologous CMV-specific T cell therapy. Every receptor here comes from a human patient who had received a solid organ transplant and had CMV disease. In patients who had a transplant, some T cells may come from the graft donor.

The chain is built from TRBV6-7 and TRBJ1-1; 9 nucleotides align to TRBD1. TRBV6-7 is treated as an ORF (open reading frame) with a function not yet certain. The CDR3 contains 13 residues. Trimming took 4 bases from V and 12 from J; bases not matched to a gene: 9. CDR3 DNA sequence: TGTGCCAGCAGTTTACTAGGACAGGGGCTAACTTTCTTT. Its translation: CASSLLGQGLTFF.

The chain carries TRBV27 and TRBJ2-1; TRBD2 aligns across 11 bases. Germline CDR1 and CDR2: MNHEY and SMNVEV (reference sequence). V lost 6 bases to trimming and J lost 3 bases; unmatched junction nucleotides: 10. The CDR3 consists of 17 residues. The CDR3 sequence: CASSPFGTSGNYNEQFF. The CDR3, as DNA: TGTGCCAGCAGCCCCTTCGGGACTAGCGGCAACTACAATGAGCAGTTCTTC.

The chain links TRBV27 to TRBJ2-1; 7 positions agree with TRBD2. There are 14 residues in the CDR3. Germline V gives CDR1 MNHEY, CDR2 SMNVEV (reference sequence). The V gene end was trimmed by 6 bases and the J gene end by 2 bases; junction bases not matched to a gene: 4. The CDR3 coding sequence is TGTGCCAGCAGGTTAGCGGGCCCCTACAATGAGCAGTTCTTC. It encodes CASRLAGPYNEQFF.

This rearrangement joins TRBV21-1 to TRBJ2-7; the listed D gene, TRBD2, was not tested against the DNA. TRBV21-1 counts as a pseudogene. This CDR3 is 12 amino acids long. The CDR3 is CASSKARSEQYF. In DNA, the CDR3 is TGTGCCAGCAGCAAAGCTAGGAGCGAGCAGTACTTC.

This clone was observed a few times. The chain uses TRBV4-3 and TRBJ2-1, with D possibly being TRBD1 (5 bases). The germline CDR1 and CDR2 sequences are LGHNA and YSLEER. V shed 0 bases and J shed 4 bases, with 13 bases lying between them. The CDR3 has 16 residues. The CDR3 loop is CASSQDSGSVYNEQFF. Here the CDR3 DNA reads TGCGCCAGCAGCCAAGATTCAGGGTCGGTGTACAATGAGCAGTTCTTC.

This chain connects TRBV7-2 to TRBJ1-2; perhaps TRBD1 as D (5 bases). The CDR3 contains 17 residues. Trimming took off 3 bases at V and 4 bases at J, with 21 bases between the two ends. Per the germline V gene, CDR1 is SGHTA and CDR2 is FQGNSA. The CDR3: CASSFNTGPDSLYGYTF. CDR3 bases: TGTGCCAGCAGCTTTAATACAGGACCCGATTCCCTCTATGGCTACACCTTC.